This T cell receptor (beta chain) is drawn from a study of tumor and adjacent non-tumor tissue in lung cancer (dated by TCRdb to the late 2010s). Some background on the complete study: The cohort included about a dozen adenocarcinoma, a couple of squamous cell carcinoma and 1 small cell lung cancer patients. A total of some 130,000,000 productive TCRbeta reads were generated by sequencing, corresponding to an average of approximately 4.3 million reads per sample. Using bulk TCRbeta repertoires from some 14 lung cancer patients, the study set lung tumor tissue side by side with matched distant non-tumor lung tissue. The roughly 15 patients were aged roughly 30 to 85 years, included around 10 men and 5 women, and had TNM stage I to III disease. TCRbeta CDR3 sequencing was performed on more than 25 paired specimens, with one tumor sample and one normal lung sample collected per patient. Beyond this particular receptor, the publication reports: In normal lung, the top 100 clones accounted for a significantly larger cumulative share of the repertoire than in tumor tissue. Peripheral blood was not sequenced, so blood TCRbeta repertoires in these lung cancer patients were not examined. The methods do not name the sequencing platform or mention unique molecular identifiers. Significantly higher TCR diversity was found in younger patients, and higher tumor TCR diversity was associated with shorter overall and disease-free survival. With only about 16 patients in the cohort, the authors noted that larger samples and more detailed clinical data are needed. Significantly higher TCR diversity (inverse Simpson) was observed in tumor tissue than in normal lung tissue (approximately 440 vs 150, P = 0.0075, Mann-Whitney U test).

The library was built by means of multiplex PCR. Sequenced on an Illumina HiSeq 2500. TCRbeta libraries were built by three rounds of nested PCR using primers (Table S4), following protocols modified from ARM-PCR. Before sequencing, PCR products of 200-500 bp were excised from the gel and purified with the QIAquick gel extraction kit. The authors processed their data as follows. Trimmomatic was used to clean the reads, FLASH was used to merge the reads into complete CDR3 sequences, and MiTCR was used to assign the reads to V(D)J germline segments. Clonal diversity was calculated as the inverse Simpson's index using VDJtools. In-frame sequences without a premature stop codon were defined as productive reads. TCRdb took the public reads, trimmed them with fastp at Q25, ran MiXCR for clone calling and kept in-frame beta chains. Each entry is one CDR3 protein sequence, shown with its most common DNA and genes. These V and J calls are TCRdb output, not the study's own analysis. This sample holds 65,000 to 90,000 distinct CDR3 sequences; roughly 80% were observed only once. Clones ranked in the top ten supply about 14% of the sample.

The trim is 4 bases for V and 5 bases for J, with a gap of 24 bases between the germline ends. In the germline V gene, CDR1 corresponds to ENHRY and CDR2 to SYGVKD. Including cysteine and phenylalanine, the CDR3 has 17 amino acids. Only the CDR3 DNA stays, 51 bases, in frame from base 1. This clonotype was seen just once. Its antigen is still unknown. No much larger clone is present one base from it, and per-base qualities are unavailable. One read is thin evidence. Bulk unsorted tissue served as the source for RNA extraction, and RNA quality was assessed using a NanoDrop ND-1000 and an Agilent 2100. Donors were newly diagnosed lung cancer patients admitted for thoracic surgery in China between August and November 2014, without prior chemotherapy. Patients who had received previous radiotherapy or chemotherapy, or who had another concurrent cancer, were excluded from the study. Surgical tissue pieces of about 1-2.1 cm3 were preserved in RNAlater solution and were kept at -80 degrees C until use.

The TCR sequence derives from a woman in her forties or fifties with non-small cell lung cancer. The sample taken for sequencing was lung tumor tissue. The sequence is built from TRBV10-3 and TRBJ2-7, and TRBD2 may be the D gene, going by 6 matching bases. The DNA sequence is TGTGCCATCAGTGCTAAAACGGGACGGGACTTGTCCCACGAGCAGTACTTC. This encodes CAISAKTGRDLSHEQYF.